This T cell receptor beta chain was sequenced for a study of shared clonotypes between healthy human individuals. Study conclusions and caveats: Shared clonotypes: 4.5% to 6.5% naive CD4, 3.5% to 4% naive CD8, about 2.4% memory CD4, approximately 0.41% memory CD8.

This clone was counted a few times. Its specificity is unknown. Data came from immunoSEQ multiplex PCR; TCRdb stores just in-frame clones and leaves some out. The sample lists some 1 million clones, 60% to 80% occurring once. The CDR3 spans 15 residues. Per the germline V gene, CDR1 is MNHNY and CDR2 is SVGAGI (reference sequence). V lost 0 bases and J lost 9, with 18 bases in between. The receptor was isolated from a man younger than 30 in good health. V usage is TRBV6-6 and J usage is TRBJ2-7; a weak D match, TRBD2 (6 bases). Material for sequencing was memory CD4+ T cells sorted from blood. Noted subset: CD45RA-negative fraction. The CDR3 DNA follows: TGTGCCAGCAGTTACTCGCCCGGGACTTTTCCTTGGCAGTACTTC. This sequence encodes CASSYSPGTFPWQYF.